The rows below give T cell receptor beta chains drawn from one sample of a study of blood T cell repertoires in COVID-19. Method: immunoSEQ multiplex PCR; TCRdb's copy keeps in-frame clones and lacks some. Of a few hundred thousand clones in the sample, 80% to 90% were seen once. What was sequenced was PBMCs or T cells enriched from blood (not recorded which). These receptors all come from a woman younger than 35 who had recovered from COVID-19. The CDR3 runs from the conserved cysteine through the conserved F or W. Clone size is shown for a subset of rows, as once, few, many or a class of expanded clone.

>once|13|TRBV19
CASGGTGDYGYTF
>-|15|TRBV19
CASSIVGTANYGYTF
>-|15|TRBV5-1
CASRSRDRGDYEQYF
>-|14|TRBV30
CAWSAGQGPYEQYF
>-|18|TRBV29-1
CSVVGRLAGATVTYEQYF
>-|16|TRBV5-1
CASSRDMGGTSYGYTF
>-|17|TRBV10-1
CASSESIGSGQGPEAFF
>-|14|TRBV19
CASSILGAQGGYTF
>-|15|TRBV15
CATTITVGGGYEQYF
>-|14|TRBV5-1
CASSWGQEDTEAFF
>-|15|TRBV4-2
CASSQGGRDNSPLHF
>-|11|TRBV19
CASTSGTEAFF
>-|15|TRBV28
CASRAGGRVNYGYTF
>once|14|TRBV10-3
CAIKTTGTGVEQYF
>-|14|TRBV5-1
CASSLEGVWETQYF
>-|15|TRBV5-6
CASRLRTGSDYGYTF
>-|17|TRBV7-9
CASSLAGGQGIASPLHF
>-|14|TRBV7-2
CASRRQGASYEQYF
>few|15|TRBV7-2
CASSRRDSFGQPQHF
>-|15|TRBV5-1
CASSNRDSIYNEQFF
>-|17|TRBV4-2
CASSQDSGTGGLYEQYF
>-|14|TRBV27
CASSLTGTNHEQYF
>-|15|TRBV7-8
CASSLERNSGSPLHF
>-|15|TRBV5-4
CASSLSSQGNTEAFF
>-|13|TRBV9
CASSPRLEETQYF
>-|19|TRBV21-1
CASSERAPGQTLAKNIQYF
>-|15|TRBV5-4
CASSLTGDGSSPLHF
>-|13|TRBV25-1
CASSVAGAETQYF
>-|15|TRBV5-1
CASSLTGGLNTEAFF
>-|15|TRBV6-5
CASGPSGQGAYEQYF
>-|14|TRBV5-4
CASSLRTLSSEAFF
>-|12|TRBV6-5
CASARRRLGLFF
>-|14|TRBV4-1
CASSMGGSNQPQHF
>-|16|TRBV30
CAWTPPGGGLNYGYTF
>once|18|TRBV11-2
CASSPSPGRESSGNTIYF
>-|15|TRBV7-2
CASSTLQGMNTEAFF
>once|14|TRBV7-2
CASSRGTGDDGYTF
>-|13|TRBV19
CASQAAGVSALFF
>-|13|TRBV9
CASSAYTQAPLHF
>once|15|TRBV18
CASSPMRGLENIQYF